This T cell receptor (beta chain) was captured by sequencing in a study of blood T cell repertoires in COVID-19. Study-wide background: Nucleic acid was either cDNA or gDNA, and it came from T cells, B-cell-depleted T cells, or PBMCs.

In the source study's methods: Estimated nucleated cell counts came from reference gene primer amplification. TCRdb's table, derived via immunoSEQ multiplex PCR, lists solely in-frame clones and lacks some. The DNA gave D and trimming, while V, J and clone size come from that table. In the table there are over 200,000 clones, approximately 82% of which are singletons. The germline CDR1 and CDR2 sequences are MDHEN and SYDVKM. This CDR3 spans 12 amino acids. With 5 bases removed from V and 5 bases from J, the gap between germline ends came to 9 bases. The chain joins TRBV28 to TRBJ1-1; no reliable D call. The specimen was peripheral blood. The origin of this receptor is a woman in her 70s with active or convalescent COVID-19. The CDR3 here is CASSAGETEAFF. The CDR3 DNA reads as TGTGCCAGCAGTGCTGGGGAGACTGAAGCTTTCTTT.